One sample yielded the 26 T cell receptor beta chains listed below, sequenced in a study of identifying expanded T cells in peripheral blood (dated by TCRdb to the late 2010s). The protocol used for the library was the immunoSEQ multiplex PCR assay. TCRdb took this table from immuneACCESS and kept in-frame rearrangements with V and J called. Such tables lack part of the clones; where checked against another copy, unresolved V genes explain under half of the gap, and the rest is unexplained. The sample contains approximately 57,000 clones, approximately 90% of them found a single time. The ten top clones hold 3.6% of the sample. The sequenced sample consisted of blood. The origin of the receptors is a person aged 18 to 69 in good health.

The chain uses TRBV7-2 and TRBJ1-2, with unresolved D. The CDR3 contains 13 residues. V lost 1 base to trimming and J lost 7 bases, with 10 bases between them. Germline V gives CDR1 SGHTA, CDR2 FQGNSA. CDR3 nucleotides: TGTGCCAGCAGCTTAGAGAATCGTGCTGGCTACACCTTC. Its protein is CASSLENRAGYTF.

The rearrangement uses TRBV4-3 and TRBJ2-1, with TRBD2 matching over 7 bases. CDR1 LGHNA and CDR2 YSLEER come from the germline V gene. The V and J ends lost 4 bases and 9 bases, in that order; junction bases with no gene match: 6. CDR3 length: 13 amino acids. The CDR3 DNA is TGCGCCAGCAGCCCTGGACTAGGGGTTGAGCAGTTCTTC. Protein product: CASSPGLGVEQFF.

This clone was detected a few times. The genes are TRBV7-2 and TRBJ2-7, with a weak D call TRBD1 (6 bases). Germline-derived CDR1 and CDR2 are SGHTA and FQGNSA. CDR3 length: 18 amino acids. Trimming removed 1 base from V and 4 bases from J, with 23 bases in between. The CDR3 DNA follows: TGTGCCAGCAGCTTAGTGCCAGGGGCATCCCGGACGGGGTACGAGCAGTACTTC. Protein product: CASSLVPGASRTGYEQYF.

This sequence joins TRBV10-2 and TRBJ2-7; D not certain. CDR1 and CDR2 (germline): WSHSY, SAAADI. The CDR3 extends over 12 amino acids. V lost 3 bases, J lost 13 bases, and 16 bases lay in between. CDR3 DNA sequence: TGCGCCAGCAGTGATCCTGAGACACCGCTTTACTTC. Protein sequence: CASSDPETPLYF.

In its sample, this clone was seen a few times. The chain links TRBV13 to TRBJ2-3; no firm D call. This CDR3 contains 14 residues. V lost 5 bases, J lost 2 bases, and 11 bases lay in between. Germline V CDR1 and CDR2: PRHDT, FYEKMQ (reference sequence). The CDR3 nucleotides are TGTGCCAGCAGCCCCCGTGATAACACAGATACGCAGTATTTT. Its protein is CASSPRDNTDTQYF.

This chain connects TRBV7-6 to TRBJ2-5; a weak D match, TRBD1 (7 bases). This CDR3 comprises 14 residues. V dropped 8 bases and J dropped 2 bases, with 15 bases sitting between them. CDR1 SGHVS and CDR2 FNYEAQ come from the germline V gene. The CDR3 spells CASGLQGSQETQYF. The CDR3 region has the DNA TGTGCCAGCGGACTACAGGGGTCGCAAGAGACCCAGTACTTC.

V is TRBV27 and J is TRBJ2-1; 7 bases map to TRBD1. V lost 8 bases to trimming and J lost 8 bases; unmatched junction nucleotides: 6. The CDR3 contains 12 residues. Germline assignment: CDR1 MNHEY and CDR2 SMNVEV (reference sequence). The CDR3 loop is CASSPTGYEQFF. The DNA for the CDR3 is TGTGCCAGCTCGCCGACAGGGTATGAGCAGTTCTTC.

As concerns this clone: This specimen includes other DNA sequences encoding the same CDR3. The rearrangement joins TRBV6-6 to TRBJ2-1; D remains unclear. Looked up from germline, CDR1 is MNHNY and CDR2 is SVGAGI (reference sequence). The CDR3 has 13 residues. V was clipped by 0 bases and J by 4 bases, with 4 bases between them. CDR3 sequence (DNA): TGTGCCAGCAGTTACTCGCGATACAATGAGCAGTTCTTC. It specifies CASSYSRYNEQFF.

DNA for the CDR3: TGTGCCAGCAGCTTAGGGCAGGGGGTCCACGAGCAGTACTTC. It yields the protein CASSLGQGVHEQYF. The genes are TRBV7-6 and TRBJ2-7, with 7 bases matching TRBD1. The CDR3 is made up of 14 amino acids. After removal of 1 base from V and 5 bases from J, the junction contained 5 bases not matched to a gene. Germline assignment: CDR1 SGHVS and CDR2 FNYEAQ.

This sequence joins TRBV7-2 and TRBJ2-1; D possibly uses TRBD1 or TRBD2 (5 bases each). Between the trimmed V and J ends, which lost 0 bases and 2 bases, there was a span of 5 bases. CDR1 is SGHTA and CDR2 is FQGNSA in the germline V gene. The CDR3 runs 14 residues. In DNA form, the CDR3 reads TGTGCCAGCAGCTTAGCGGGGGCCTACAATGAGCAGTTCTTC. Protein product: CASSLAGAYNEQFF.

The V call is TRBV10-2, the J call TRBJ2-2; a weak D match, TRBD2 (5 bases). The V gene lost 6 bases and the J gene lost 0 bases, with 11 bases spanning the gap. CDR3 size: 15 residues. From germline, CDR1 is WSHSY and CDR2 SAAADI. CDR3 nucleotides: TGCGCCAGCAGCCCCCGGACTCCGAACACCGGGGAGCTGTTTTTT. Amino acid sequence: CASSPRTPNTGELFF.

CDR3 bases: TGCGCCAGCAGCTTCTCCGGGACCATCTACGAGCAGTACTTC. As protein: CASSFSGTIYEQYF. This chain connects TRBV5-1 to TRBJ2-7; the D call may be TRBD1 or TRBD2 (5 bases each). V lost 2 bases and J lost 3, with 12 bases in between. CDR3 size: 14 residues. Germline CDR1 reads SGHRS; CDR2 reads YFSETQ.

In nucleotides, the CDR3 is TGTGCCAGCAGTGGCGGACTACAGGGGGGCAATGGCTACACCTTC. Its translation is CASSGGLQGGNGYTF. V gene TRBV2 combines with J gene TRBJ1-2; TRBD1 matches 8 bases. This CDR3 region has 15 residues. Germline CDR1 SNHLY, CDR2 FYNNEI. V gave up 4 bases and J gave up 6 bases; unmatched junction bases: 10.

The V gene is TRBV19, the J gene TRBJ1-4; D is undetermined. V was pared by 3 bases and J by 0 bases, with 11 bases between. The CDR3 contains 16 residues. Per germline, CDR1 LNHDA and CDR2 SQIVND (reference sequence). The CDR3 coding sequence is TGTGCCAGTAGTATTCTACAGCTCTCAACTAATGAAAAACTGTTTTTT. It specifies CASSILQLSTNEKLFF.

The V gene is TRBV19, the J gene TRBJ1-2, with a tentative D call TRBD1 (6 bases). V dropped 4 bases and J dropped 4 bases, with 16 bases sitting between them. Germline loops: CDR1 LNHDA, CDR2 SQIVND (reference sequence). This CDR3 contains 15 residues. CDR3 nucleotides: TGTGCCAGTAGTACCCCTAAACAGGGATCCTATGGCTACACCTTC. The encoded protein is CASSTPKQGSYGYTF.

The chain links TRBV18 to TRBJ2-3; the match to TRBD1 covers 10 bases. CDR1 is KGHSH, CDR2 LQKENI, per germline. This CDR3 is built from 15 residues. The ends lost 4 bases at V and 3 bases at J; junction bases unmatched: 4. The CDR3 DNA sequence: TGTGCCAGCTCACACGGACAGGGGGGGACAGATACGCAGTATTTT. Encoded protein: CASSHGQGGTDTQYF. The full variable domain, rest sourced from reference TRBV18 and TRBJ2-3, is NAGVMQNPRHLVRRRGQEARLRCSPMKGHSHVYWYRQLPEEGLKFMVYLQKENIIDESGMPKERFSAEFPKEGPSILRIQQVVRGDSAAYFCASSHGQGGTDTQYFGPGTRLTVL.

The CDR3 loop reads CASSSPGDFNYGYTF. Written as DNA, the CDR3 is TGTGCCAGCAGTTCCCCTGGAGACTTTAACTATGGCTACACCTTC. The rearrangement links TRBV28 to TRBJ1-2; D call uncertain. Trimming pared 4 bases from V and 1 base from J, leaving 13 bases between. CDR3 length: 15 amino acids. The germline V gene has CDR1 MDHEN and CDR2 SYDVKM.

A single count supports this clone. CDR3 sequence reads: CASSTVNAGGPEYF. CDR3 nucleotides: TGTGCCAGTAGTACAGTCAATGCGGGAGGGCCCGAGTACTTC. This chain joins TRBV19 and TRBJ2-7; the match to TRBD2 covers 9 bases. This CDR3 comprises 14 residues. Germline CDR1 and CDR2: LNHDA and SQIVND (reference sequence). With V trimmed by 4 bases and J by 11 bases, 12 bases remained unmatched.

The chain is built from TRBV7-2 and TRBJ2-1; TRBD2 aligns across 8 bases. CDR1 is SGHTA, CDR2 FQGNSA, per germline. The V and J ends lost 5 bases and 3 bases, in that order; junction bases with no gene match: 12. This CDR3 has 17 amino acids. The CDR3 DNA reads as TGTGCCAGCAGCCGATCCCTGAGCGGGAGAGTCTACAATGAGCAGTTCTTC. It encodes CASSRSLSGRVYNEQFF.

The chain carries TRBV5-6 and TRBJ2-7; 9 bases are shared with TRBD1. The germline CDR1 and CDR2 sequences are SGHDT and YYEEEE. This CDR3 spans 17 amino acids. V was pared by 2 bases and J by 7 bases, with 16 bases of the junction left unmatched. CDR3 DNA sequence: TGTGCCAGCAGCTTATCCTCGTGGGACAGGGCCTTCCGTGAGCAGTACTTC. Translating it yields CASSLSSWDRAFREQYF. The full variable domain, in which reference TRBV5-6 and TRBJ2-7 provide the parts outside the CDR3, is DAGVTQSPTHLIKTRGQQVTLRCSPKSGHDTVSWYQQALGQGPQFIFQYYEEEERQRGNFPDRFSGHQFPNYSSELNVNALLLGDSALYLCASSLSSWDRAFREQYFGPGTRLTVT.

The J gene is TRBJ2-1, the V gene TRBV9; D gene ambiguous. Germline V lookup: CDR1 SGDLS, CDR2 YYNGEE. V shed 5 bases and J shed 6 bases, with 18 bases lying between them. CDR3 length: 15 amino acids. The CDR3 here is CASSGTGWSSNEQFF. The CDR3 DNA reads TGTGCCAGCAGTGGTACGGGCTGGAGTAGCAATGAGCAGTTCTTC.

This chain joins TRBV4-3 and TRBJ1-2; D is ambiguous. V lost 0 bases to trimming and J lost 0 bases, with 14 bases between them. CDR3 length: 17 residues. Germline V gene sequence: CDR1 LGHNA, CDR2 YSLEER. The CDR3 protein is CASSQDEGTAANYGYTF. For the CDR3, the DNA is TGCGCCAGCAGCCAAGATGAGGGTACAGCTGCTAACTATGGCTACACCTTC.

The genes are TRBV6-5 and TRBJ2-5; D could derive from TRBD1 or TRBD2 (5 bases each). Germline V gives CDR1 MNHEY, CDR2 SVGAGI. CDR3 size: 12 residues. V was trimmed by 6 bases and J by 4 bases, leaving 9 bases between them. The CDR3 reads CASRGVVETQYF. CDR3 nucleotide sequence: TGTGCCAGCAGGGGGGTAGTAGAGACCCAGTACTTC.

The gene calls are TRBV4-1 and TRBJ1-4; D unresolved. Trimming stripped 4 bases from V and 5 bases from J, with 8 bases between. Germline CDR1 MGHRA, CDR2 YSYEKL. The CDR3 spans 13 residues. CDR3 coding DNA: TGCGCCAGCAGCCCATCGGGCAATGAAAAACTGTTTTTT. Protein product: CASSPSGNEKLFF.

V is TRBV5-5 and J is TRBJ2-7; no definite D call. This CDR3 contains 14 residues. V was pared by 0 bases and J by 0 bases, with 7 bases between. In germline, CDR1 is SGHKS, CDR2 YYEKEE (reference sequence). CDR3 DNA: TGTGCCAGCAGCTTGGGGCAGGCCTCCTACGAGCAGTACTTC. It is translated as CASSLGQASYEQYF.

The V call is TRBV27, the J call TRBJ2-1; D perhaps matches TRBD2 (7 bases). Germline V lookup: CDR1 MNHEY, CDR2 SMNVEV (reference sequence). The CDR3 sequence is 15 residues long. Trimming stripped 3 bases from V and 2 bases from J, with 11 bases between. The CDR3 spells CASSLGGAPYNEQFF. CDR3 in DNA: TGTGCCAGCAGTTTGGGGGGGGCTCCCTACAATGAGCAGTTCTTC.